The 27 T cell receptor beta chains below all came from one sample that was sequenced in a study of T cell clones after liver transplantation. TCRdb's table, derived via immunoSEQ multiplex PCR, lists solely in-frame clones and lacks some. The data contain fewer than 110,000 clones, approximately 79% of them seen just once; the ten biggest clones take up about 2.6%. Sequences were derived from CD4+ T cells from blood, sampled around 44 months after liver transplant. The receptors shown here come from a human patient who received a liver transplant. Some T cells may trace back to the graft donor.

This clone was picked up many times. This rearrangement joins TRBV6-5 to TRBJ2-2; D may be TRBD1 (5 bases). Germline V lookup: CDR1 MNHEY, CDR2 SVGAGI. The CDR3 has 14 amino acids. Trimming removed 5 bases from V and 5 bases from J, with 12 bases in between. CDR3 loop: CASSTTQGTGELFF. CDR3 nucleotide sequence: TGTGCCAGCAGTACGACGCAGGGAACCGGGGAGCTGTTTTTT.

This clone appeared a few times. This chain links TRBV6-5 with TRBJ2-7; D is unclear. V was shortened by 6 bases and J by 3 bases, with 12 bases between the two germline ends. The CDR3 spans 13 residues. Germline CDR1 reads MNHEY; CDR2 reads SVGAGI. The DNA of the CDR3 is TGTGCCAGCAGACCAAGTCCCTACTACGAGCAGTACTTC. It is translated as CASRPSPYYEQYF.

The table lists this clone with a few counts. The CDR3 loop is CASSDSIRPVNTEAFF. CDR3 coding DNA: TGTGCCAGCAGTGACTCGATTCGTCCGGTGAACACTGAAGCTTTCTTT. The V gene is TRBV6-4, the J gene TRBJ1-1; D is ambiguous. The CDR3 is 16 residues long. Germline CDR1 reads MRHNA; CDR2 reads SNTAGT. Between the trimmed V and J ends, which lost 0 bases and 0 bases, there was a span of 11 bases.

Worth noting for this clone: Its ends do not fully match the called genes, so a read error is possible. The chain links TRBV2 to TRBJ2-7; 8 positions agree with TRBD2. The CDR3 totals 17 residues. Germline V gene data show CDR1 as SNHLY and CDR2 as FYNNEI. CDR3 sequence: CASSERGARNSGTPEDF. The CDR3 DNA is TGTGCCAGCAGTGAGAGGGGGGCGAGGAATAGCGGGACCCCCGAGGACTTC.

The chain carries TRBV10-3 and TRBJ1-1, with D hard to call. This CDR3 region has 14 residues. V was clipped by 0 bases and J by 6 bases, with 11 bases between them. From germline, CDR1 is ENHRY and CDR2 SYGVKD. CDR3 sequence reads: CAISESSQVAEAFF. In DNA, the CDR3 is TGTGCCATCAGTGAGTCGAGCCAGGTGGCTGAAGCTTTCTTT.

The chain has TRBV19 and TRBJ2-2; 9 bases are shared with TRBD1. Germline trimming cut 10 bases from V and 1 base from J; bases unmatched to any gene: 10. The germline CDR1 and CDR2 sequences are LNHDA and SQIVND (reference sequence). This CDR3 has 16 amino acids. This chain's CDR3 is CATTDPGQGNTGELFF. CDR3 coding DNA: TGTGCCACTACGGATCCGGGACAGGGGAACACCGGGGAGCTGTTTTTT.

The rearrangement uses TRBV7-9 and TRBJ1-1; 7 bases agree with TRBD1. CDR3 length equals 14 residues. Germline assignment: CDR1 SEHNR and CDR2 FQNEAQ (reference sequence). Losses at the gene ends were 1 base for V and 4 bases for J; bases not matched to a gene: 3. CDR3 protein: CASSLEQGSTEAFF. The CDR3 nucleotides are TGTGCCAGCAGCTTAGAACAGGGGTCCACTGAAGCTTTCTTT. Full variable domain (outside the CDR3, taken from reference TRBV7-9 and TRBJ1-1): DTGVSQNPRHKITKRGQNVTFRCDPISEHNRLYWYRQTLGQGPEFLTYFQNEAQLEKSRLLSDRFSAERPKGSFSTLEIQRTEQGDSAMYLCASSLEQGSTEAFFGQGTRLTVV.

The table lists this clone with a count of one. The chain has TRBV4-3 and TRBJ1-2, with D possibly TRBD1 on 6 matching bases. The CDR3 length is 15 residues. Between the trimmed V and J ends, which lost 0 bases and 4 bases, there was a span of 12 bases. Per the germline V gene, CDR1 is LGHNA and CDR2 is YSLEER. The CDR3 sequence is CASSQDIKDSYGYTF. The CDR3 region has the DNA TGCGCCAGCAGCCAAGATATAAAGGACAGCTATGGCTACACCTTC.

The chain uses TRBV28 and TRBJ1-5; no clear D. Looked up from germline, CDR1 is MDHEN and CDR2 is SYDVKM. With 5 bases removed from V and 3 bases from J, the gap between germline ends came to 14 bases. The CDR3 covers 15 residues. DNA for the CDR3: TGTGCCAGCAGTCCGCGGGCAGGAAACAATCAGCCCCAGCATTTT. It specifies CASSPRAGNNQPQHF.

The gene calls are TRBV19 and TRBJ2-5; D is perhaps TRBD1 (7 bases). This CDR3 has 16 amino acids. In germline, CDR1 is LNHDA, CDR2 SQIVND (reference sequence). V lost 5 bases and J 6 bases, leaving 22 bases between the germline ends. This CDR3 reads CASSAQGTGVRQTQYF. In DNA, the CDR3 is TGTGCCAGTAGTGCACAGGGGACTGGGGTGCGTCAGACCCAGTACTTC.

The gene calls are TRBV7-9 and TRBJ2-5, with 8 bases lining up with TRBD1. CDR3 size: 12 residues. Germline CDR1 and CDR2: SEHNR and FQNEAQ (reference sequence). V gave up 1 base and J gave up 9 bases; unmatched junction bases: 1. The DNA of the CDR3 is TGTGCCAGCAGCTTAGAGACAGGGGCCCAGTACTTC. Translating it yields CASSLETGAQYF.

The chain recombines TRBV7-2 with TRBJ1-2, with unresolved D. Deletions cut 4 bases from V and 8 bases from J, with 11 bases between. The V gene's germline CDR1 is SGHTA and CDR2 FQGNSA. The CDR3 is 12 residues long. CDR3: CASSSGSGGYTF. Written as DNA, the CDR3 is TGTGCCAGCAGCTCCGGAAGTGGGGGCTACACCTTC.

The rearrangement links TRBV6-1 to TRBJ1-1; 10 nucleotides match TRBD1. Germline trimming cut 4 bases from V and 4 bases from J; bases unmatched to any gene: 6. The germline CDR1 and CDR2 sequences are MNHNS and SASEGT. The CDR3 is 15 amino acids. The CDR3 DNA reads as TGTGCCAGCAGTGCCCCGGGACAGGGGAGCACTGAAGCTTTCTTT. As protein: CASSAPGQGSTEAFF.

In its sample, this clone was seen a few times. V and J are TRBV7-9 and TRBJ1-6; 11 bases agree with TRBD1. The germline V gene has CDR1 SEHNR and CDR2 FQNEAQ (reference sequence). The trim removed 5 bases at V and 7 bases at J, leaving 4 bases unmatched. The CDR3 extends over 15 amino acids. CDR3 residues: CASSQRTGGNSPLHF. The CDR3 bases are TGTGCCAGCAGCCAAAGGACAGGGGGCAATTCACCCCTCCACTTT. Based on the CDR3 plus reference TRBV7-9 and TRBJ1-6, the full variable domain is DTGVSQNPRHKITKRGQNVTFRCDPISEHNRLYWYRQTLGQGPEFLTYFQNEAQLEKSRLLSDRFSAERPKGSFSTLEIQRTEQGDSAMYLCASSQRTGGNSPLHFGNGTRLTVT.

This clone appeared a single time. This CDR3 is CASSEARGLETQYF. The CDR3 DNA sequence: TGTGCCAGCAGTGAAGCCAGGGGGCTGGAGACCCAGTACTTC. This chain connects TRBV6-1 to TRBJ2-5, with 8 nucleotides matching TRBD1. V lost 0 bases, J lost 5 bases, and 2 bases stayed unmatched. Germline assignment: CDR1 MNHNS and CDR2 SASEGT. The CDR3 has 14 residues.

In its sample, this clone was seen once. In DNA, the CDR3 is TGCGCCAGCAGCCAAGACGGCCGTAGGAACACTGAAGCTTTCTTT. Translated, it gives CASSQDGRRNTEAFF. V gene TRBV4-3 combines with J gene TRBJ1-1; D is unresolved. This CDR3 has 15 residues. CDR1 is LGHNA, CDR2 YSLEER, per germline. The V end was cut by 0 bases, the J end by 1 base, with 9 bases between.

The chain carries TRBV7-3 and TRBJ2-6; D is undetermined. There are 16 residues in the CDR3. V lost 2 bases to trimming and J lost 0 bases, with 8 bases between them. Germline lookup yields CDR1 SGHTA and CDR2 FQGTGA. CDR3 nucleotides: TGTGCCAGCAGCTTATATCCGGGCTCTGGGGCCAACGTCCTGACTTTC. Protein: CASSLYPGSGANVLTF.

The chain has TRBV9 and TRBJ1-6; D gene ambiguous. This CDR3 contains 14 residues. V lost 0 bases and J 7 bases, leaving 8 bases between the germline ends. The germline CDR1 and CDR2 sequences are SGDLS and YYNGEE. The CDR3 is CASSVGLLNSPLHF. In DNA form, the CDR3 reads TGTGCCAGCAGCGTAGGACTGCTAAATTCACCCCTCCACTTT.

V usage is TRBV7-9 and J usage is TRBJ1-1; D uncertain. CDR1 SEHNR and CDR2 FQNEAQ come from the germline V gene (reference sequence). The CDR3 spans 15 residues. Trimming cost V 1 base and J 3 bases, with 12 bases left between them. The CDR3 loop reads CASSLDGRRDTEAFF. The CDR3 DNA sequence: TGTGCCAGCAGCTTAGACGGCCGCCGGGACACTGAAGCTTTCTTT.

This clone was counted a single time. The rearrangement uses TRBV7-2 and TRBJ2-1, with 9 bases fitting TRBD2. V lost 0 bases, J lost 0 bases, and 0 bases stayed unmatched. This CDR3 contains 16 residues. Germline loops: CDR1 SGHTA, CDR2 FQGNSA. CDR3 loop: CASSLASGSSYNEQFF. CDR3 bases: TGTGCCAGCAGCTTAGCTAGCGGGAGCTCCTACAATGAGCAGTTCTTC.

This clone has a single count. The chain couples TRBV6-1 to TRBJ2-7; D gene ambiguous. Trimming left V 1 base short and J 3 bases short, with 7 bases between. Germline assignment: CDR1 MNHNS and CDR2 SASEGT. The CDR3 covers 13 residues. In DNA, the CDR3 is TGTGCCAGCAGTGAAGGGACCCTCTACGAGCAGTACTTC. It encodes CASSEGTLYEQYF.

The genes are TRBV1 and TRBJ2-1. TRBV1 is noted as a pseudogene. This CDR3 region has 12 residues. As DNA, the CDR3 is TGCACCAGCAGCCCGACGGACAATGAGCAGTTCTTC. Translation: CTSSPTDNEQFF.

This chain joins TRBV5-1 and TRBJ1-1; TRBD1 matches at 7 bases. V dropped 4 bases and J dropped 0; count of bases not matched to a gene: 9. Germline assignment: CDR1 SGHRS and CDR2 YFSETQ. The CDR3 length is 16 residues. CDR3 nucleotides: TGCGCCAGCAGCCCCGTCTCGACAGGGATGAACACTGAAGCTTTCTTT. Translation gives CASSPVSTGMNTEAFF.

CDR3 sequence reads: CASSYQRQGPIGYTF. CDR3 nucleotide sequence: TGTGCCAGCAGTTACCAACGACAGGGGCCTATTGGCTACACCTTC. The chain links TRBV6-5 to TRBJ1-2; 8 nucleotides match TRBD1. This CDR3 has 15 amino acids. The J segment lost 7 bases and the V segment lost 2 bases, leaving 9 bases of the junction unmatched. Per germline, CDR1 MNHEY and CDR2 SVGAGI.

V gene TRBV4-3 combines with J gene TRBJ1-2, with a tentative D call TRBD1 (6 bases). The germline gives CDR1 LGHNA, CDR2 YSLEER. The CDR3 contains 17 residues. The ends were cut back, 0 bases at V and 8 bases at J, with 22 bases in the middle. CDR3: CASSQDPAGANTMGYTF. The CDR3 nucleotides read TGCGCCAGCAGCCAAGATCCTGCGGGGGCTAACACTATGGGCTACACCTTC.

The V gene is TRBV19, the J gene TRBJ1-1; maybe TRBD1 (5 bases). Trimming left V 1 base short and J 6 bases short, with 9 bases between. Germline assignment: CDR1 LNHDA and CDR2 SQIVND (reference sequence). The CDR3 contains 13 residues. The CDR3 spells CASSIVGGSEAFF. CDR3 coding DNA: TGTGCCAGTAGTATAGTTGGGGGATCTGAAGCTTTCTTT.

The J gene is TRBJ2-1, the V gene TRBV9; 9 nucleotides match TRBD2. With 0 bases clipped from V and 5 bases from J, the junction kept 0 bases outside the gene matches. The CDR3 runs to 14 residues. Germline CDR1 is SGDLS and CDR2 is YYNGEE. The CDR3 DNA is TGTGCCAGCAGCGTAGGGACTAGCGACAATGAGCAGTTCTTC. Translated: CASSVGTSDNEQFF. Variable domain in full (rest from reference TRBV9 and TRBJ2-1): DSGVTQTPKHLITATGQRVTLRCSPRSGDLSVYWYQQSLDQGLQFLIQYYNGEERAKGNILERFSAQQFPDLHSELNLSSLELGDSALYFCASSVGTSDNEQFFGPGTRLTVL.